The clone carrying this T cell receptor beta chain appeared many times. What it recognizes is unknown. These data belong to a study of T-cell reconstitution after alpha-beta-depleted transplantation in children. Trimming took 4 bases from V and 10 from J; bases not matched to a gene: 13. CDR1 is DFQATT and CDR2 is SNEGSKA in the germline V gene (reference sequence). The CDR3 has 15 residues. This sample's TCRbeta library carried unique molecular identifier barcodes. TCRdb redid the calling of the PCR reads with MiXCR, one entry per CDR3 protein. The sample carries some 50,000 distinct CDR3 sequences, around 9% recorded once. The study, taken as a whole, reports: About two months after transplant, alpha-beta T cells reportedly came from several hundred expanded graft clones.

Sequenced here: PBMCs, mostly from graft donor cells, sampled 60 days after TCRalphabeta/CD19-depleted stem cell transplant. The sequence was obtained from a male patient aged 2-10 years who had a stem cell transplant for chronic granulomatous disease, so the T cells may come from the graft donor. This sequence joins TRBV20-1 and TRBJ2-5, with 12 positions matching TRBD2. The CDR3 reads CSATSFTRTSGDQYF. CDR3 in DNA: TGCAGTGCTACCAGTTTTACCCGGACTAGCGGGGACCAGTACTTC.